This TCR beta chain was sequenced in a study of T-cell reconstitution after alpha-beta-depleted transplantation in children listed by TCRdb under 2016. Study-wide context: Using TCR repertoire profiling, the study quantitatively followed how T-cell immune reconstitution unfolded in children after TCRalphabeta/CD19-depleted allogeneic hematopoietic cell transplantation.

In its sample, this clonotype was seen a few times. Its antigen remains unidentified. Per-base qualities were not stored, and no clone one base away is much larger. The library relied on PCR. Sequencing relied on an Illumina HiSeq 2500. TCR libraries were prepared with molecular barcoding, using unique molecular identifiers to normalize TCRbeta repertoire quantification. TCRdb reprocessed the public reads (quality trimming at Q25 with fastp, clone calling with MiXCR) and kept in-frame beta chains. Records with the same CDR3 protein are collapsed into one entry carrying the most frequent genes and DNA. This sample is represented by approximately 520,000 distinct CDR3 sequences; 30% to 35% of them were singletons. Approximately 2.3% of the sample is in the top ten clones. The sequenced sample was PBMCs from the stem cell graft donor, obtained from the stem cell graft. The sequence came from a human donor who donated a stem cell graft to a child with aplastic anemia.

The CDR3: CASNPLGAIGRDDNNEQFF. The DNA sequence follows: TGTGCCAGCAACCCCCTCGGAGCGATAGGGAGGGATGATAACAATGAGCAGTTCTTC. Recombination linked TRBV11-2 to TRBJ2-1, and TRBD2 aligns with 7 junction nucleotides. V ends up 7 bases short and J 5 bases short, with an unmatched junction base count of 23. CDR1 SGHAT and CDR2 FQNNGV were looked up in the germline V gene. Its CDR3 holds 19 amino acids, cysteine through phenylalanine. Only the CDR3 region is kept as DNA, spanning 57 bases read in frame from base 1.